Listed here are 24 T cell receptor beta chains from one sample, sequenced in a study of CD8 T cells in Susac syndrome (dated 2019 in TCRdb). The receptor library was made with the immunoSEQ multiplex PCR assay. RNA was extracted using the RNeasy kit, and about 0.45 to 1 microgram was reverse transcribed with random hexamers. TCRdb trimmed the raw reads at Q25, called clones with MiXCR and kept productive beta chains. Each CDR3 protein appears once, grouped with its most common genes and DNA. Here the sample has some 180,000 distinct CDR3 sequences; about 95% occur a single time. The ten largest clonotypes hold 0.085% to 0.12% of the sample. Sequenced sample: CD4+ T cells from PBMCs. Source of these receptors: a human donor in good health.

V usage is TRBV30 and J usage is TRBJ2-2, with unresolved D. This CDR3 region has 10 residues. Germline V lookup: CDR1 GTSNPN, CDR2 SVGIG (reference sequence). V was cut by 5 bases and J by 8 bases, with 6 bases left in between. The CDR3 reads CAWDQGELFF. CDR3 bases: TGTGCCTGGGATCAGGGGGAGCTGTTTTTT.

The chain joins TRBV4-3 to TRBJ2-6; the D is unclear. Trimming cost V 0 bases and J 1 base, with 7 bases left between them. The CDR3 has 16 amino acids. Germline values: CDR1 LGHNA, CDR2 YSLEER. CDR3 bases: TGCGCCAGCAGCCAAGATCTCAGGTCTGGGGCCAACGTCCTGACTTTC. Translating it yields CASSQDLRSGANVLTF.

In DNA form, the CDR3 reads TGTGCCAGCAGTCCCGGGACTAGCGGGAGGGCCTACGAGCAGTACTTC. Residues: CASSPGTSGRAYEQYF. The chain links TRBV7-2 to TRBJ2-7; TRBD2 agrees at 16 bases. Germline assignment: CDR1 SGHTA and CDR2 FQGNSA. This CDR3 region has 16 residues. V dropped 6 bases and J dropped 2; count of bases not matched to a gene: 4.

This chain links TRBV28 with TRBJ1-2; TRBD1 might be the D (6 bases). This CDR3 has 12 amino acids. Deletions cut 7 bases from V and 6 bases from J, with 12 bases between. The germline V gene encodes CDR1 MDHEN and CDR2 SYDVKM. CDR3 in amino acids: CASTSGTNGYTF. CDR3 nucleotide sequence: TGTGCCAGCACCTCAGGGACAAATGGCTACACCTTC.

The CDR3: CASSLERLATQYF. As DNA, the CDR3 is TGTGCCAGCAGCTTGGAGCGGTTGGCTACGCAGTATTTT. The chain employs TRBV7-2 and TRBJ2-3; possibly TRBD2 for D (5 bases). Trimming pared 3 bases from V and 8 bases from J, leaving 12 bases between. The CDR3 runs to 13 residues. CDR1 is SGHTA and CDR2 is FQGNSA in the germline V gene.

The V call is TRBV30, the J call TRBJ2-3; D is possibly TRBD1 or TRBD2 (5 bases each). V lost 3 bases and J lost 1, with 14 bases in between. Germline loops: CDR1 GTSNPN, CDR2 SVGIG (reference sequence). This CDR3 comprises 15 residues. CDR3 region: CAWSLGPGGTDTQYF. The CDR3 DNA reads as TGTGCCTGGAGCTTGGGACCTGGAGGCACAGATACGCAGTATTTT.

The chain couples TRBV14 to TRBJ2-7; no firm D call. Trimming pared 3 bases from V and 4 bases from J, leaving 13 bases between. The CDR3 runs to 14 residues. The germline V gene encodes CDR1 SGHDN and CDR2 FVKESK. CDR3 in amino acids: CASSQGRIAYEQYF. CDR3 DNA sequence: TGTGCCAGCAGCCAGGGCAGGATTGCGTACGAGCAGTACTTC.

The chain is built from TRBV12-3 or TRBV12-4 and TRBJ1-1; perhaps TRBD1 as D (5 bases). The CDR3 length is 13 residues. V lost 5 bases and J lost 3, with 10 bases in between. CDR3 in DNA: TGTGCCAGCAGTATTGACAGCTACACTGAAGCTTTCTTT. Translating gives CASSIDSYTEAFF.

V usage is TRBV5-1 and J usage is TRBJ2-1; the match to TRBD2 covers 10 bases. This CDR3 is built from 15 residues. V shed 0 bases, J shed 6 bases, and the junction held 3 bases outside the gene matches. Germline lookup yields CDR1 SGHRS and CDR2 YFSETQ. The CDR3 DNA reads TGCGCCAGCAGCTTGGTGGTAGCGGGAGGCAATGAGCAGTTCTTC. It encodes CASSLVVAGGNEQFF.

The chain couples TRBV9 to TRBJ2-1; 9 positions agree with TRBD2. The CDR3 runs to 15 residues. Germline CDR1 and CDR2: SGDLS and YYNGEE. V was pared by 0 bases and J by 5 bases, with 3 bases of the junction left unmatched. The CDR3 nucleotides read TGTGCCAGCAGCGTAGACGCGGGAGGGCACAATGAGCAGTTCTTC. This sequence encodes CASSVDAGGHNEQFF.

This chain joins TRBV28 and TRBJ1-2; TRBD1 matches 7 bases. The CDR3 sequence is 10 residues long. Germline lookup yields CDR1 MDHEN and CDR2 SYDVKM. V lost 10 bases and J lost 7; bases outside the gene matches: 3. CDR3 sequence reads: CATGTAGYTF. CDR3 sequence (DNA): TGTGCCACCGGGACAGCTGGCTACACCTTC.

The rearrangement links TRBV4-1 to TRBJ1-5; D is unclear. The CDR3 contains 13 residues. The germline V gene has CDR1 MGHRA and CDR2 YSYEKL. V lost 4 bases, J lost 9 bases, and 13 bases lay in between. The CDR3 coding sequence is TGCGCCAGCAGCCGGCAGCCACTATCGCCCCAGCATTTT. Amino acid sequence: CASSRQPLSPQHF.

This chain links TRBV27 with TRBJ1-5; 10 bases fit TRBD1. From germline, CDR1 is MNHEY and CDR2 SMNVEV (reference sequence). CDR3 length: 14 residues. The V gene end was trimmed by 6 bases and the J gene end by 10 bases; junction bases not matched to a gene: 9. The CDR3 protein is CASSTDRGRSPQHF. The CDR3 DNA follows: TGTGCCAGCAGCACTGACAGGGGGCGATCACCCCAGCATTTT.

CDR3 sequence reads: CSVLGQRNYGYTF. In nucleotides, the CDR3 is TGCAGCGTCCTCGGACAGAGGAACTATGGCTACACCTTC. This chain joins TRBV29-1 and TRBJ1-2; D possibly corresponds to TRBD1 (6 bases). Germline CDR1 and CDR2: SQVTM and ANQGSEA. V lost 6 bases and J 2 bases, leaving 13 bases between the germline ends. The CDR3 consists of 13 residues. The full variable domain, in which reference TRBV29-1 and TRBJ1-2 provide the parts outside the CDR3, is SAVISQKPSRDICQRGTSLTIQCQVDSQVTMMFWYRQQPGQSLTLIATANQGSEATYESGFVIDKFPISRPNLTFSTLTVSNMSPEDSSIYLCSVLGQRNYGYTFGSGTRLTVV.

The chain links TRBV18 to TRBJ2-7; 8 nucleotides line up with TRBD1. Germline CDR1 KGHSH, CDR2 LQKENI. J gave up 2 bases and V 6 bases, and 6 bases lay outside the gene matches. This CDR3 has 14 residues. CDR3 DNA sequence: TGTGCCAGCTCCCCCGGGACAGGAACCTACGAGCAGTACTTC. This encodes CASSPGTGTYEQYF.

The V and J genes are TRBV20-1 and TRBJ2-4; possible D gene TRBD1, 5 bases. Germline V gene data show CDR1 as DFQATT and CDR2 as SNEGSKA (reference sequence). The CDR3 covers 13 residues. Trimming took 6 bases from V and 0 from J, leaving 9 bases between them. CDR3 region: CSAIDRAKNIQYF. In DNA, the CDR3 is TGCAGTGCAATAGACAGAGCCAAAAACATTCAGTACTTC.

This chain uses TRBV29-1 with TRBJ2-2; a weak D match, TRBD2 (6 bases). V lost 4 bases and J 5 bases, leaving 8 bases between the germline ends. The CDR3 totals 12 residues. Germline CDR1 reads SQVTM; CDR2 reads ANQGSEA. The CDR3: CSVGGETGELFF. The CDR3 DNA is TGCAGCGTTGGCGGGGAGACCGGGGAGCTGTTTTTT.

The chain is built from TRBV24-1 and TRBJ2-1, with 9 bases aligning to TRBD2. Trimming removed 2 bases from V and 6 bases from J; junction bases left unmatched: 4. Germline CDR1 KGHDR, CDR2 SFDVKD. This CDR3 is built from 15 residues. The CDR3 is CATSDWGGRANEQFF. The CDR3, as DNA: TGTGCCACCAGTGATTGGGGCGGGAGGGCCAATGAGCAGTTCTTC.

The chain combines TRBV25-1 with TRBJ2-1, with D possibly being TRBD2 (5 bases). The CDR3 length is 16 residues. V was pared by 5 bases and J by 0 bases, with 14 bases between. The germline V gene encodes CDR1 MGHDK and CDR2 SYGVNS. The DNA for the CDR3 is TGTGCCAGCAGTTATGCGGGCGTTAGCTCCTACAATGAGCAGTTCTTC. The encoded protein is CASSYAGVSSYNEQFF.

The chain employs TRBV9 and TRBJ2-6; the D is unclear. The CDR3 length is 17 residues. The V gene's germline CDR1 is SGDLS and CDR2 YYNGEE. V was shortened by 4 bases and J by 0 bases, with 14 bases between the two germline ends. The CDR3 DNA follows: TGTGCCAGCAGCCCTTTATTCTCGGCCTCTGGGGCCAACGTCCTGACTTTC. Protein: CASSPLFSASGANVLTF. Using reference TRBV9 and TRBJ2-6 for the parts outside the CDR3, the full variable domain is DSGVTQTPKHLITATGQRVTLRCSPRSGDLSVYWYQQSLDQGLQFLIQYYNGEERAKGNILERFSAQQFPDLHSELNLSSLELGDSALYFCASSPLFSASGANVLTFGAGSRLTVL.

V usage is TRBV18 and J usage is TRBJ2-1, with D uncertain. CDR1 is KGHSH, CDR2 LQKENI, per germline. V gave up 3 bases and J gave up 8 bases, with 14 bases separating them. The CDR3 loop spans 14 amino acids. CDR3 in amino acids: CASSPALERHEQFF. Written as DNA, the CDR3 is TGTGCCAGCTCACCGGCACTGGAAAGGCATGAGCAGTTCTTC.

J is TRBJ2-3 and V is TRBV11-3, with D perhaps TRBD1 (8 bases). Germline CDR1 and CDR2: SGHNT and YENEEA. V was trimmed by 7 bases and J by 3 bases, leaving 20 bases between them. This CDR3 region has 16 residues. The CDR3 DNA reads TGTGCCAGCACCTCGAGTGTACAGGGGGGGACAGATACGCAGTATTTT. Translation: CASTSSVQGGTDTQYF.

The CDR3 DNA reads TGCAGTGCTAGACGTAGACTCCCCGGCAACGAGCAGTACTTC. Amino acid sequence: CSARRRLPGNEQYF. The chain is built from TRBV20-1 and TRBJ2-7, with unresolved D. Germline V gene sequence: CDR1 DFQATT, CDR2 SNEGSKA (reference sequence). The CDR3 covers 14 residues. The V gene lost 2 bases and the J gene lost 5 bases, with 16 bases spanning the gap.

The chain combines TRBV20-1 with TRBJ2-1; 8 bases are shared with TRBD2. CDR3 length equals 12 residues. Trimming removed 4 bases from V and 7 bases from J; junction bases left unmatched: 3. Germline CDR1 is DFQATT and CDR2 is SNEGSKA (reference sequence). The CDR3 here is CSAIAGSNEQFF. The CDR3 nucleotides read TGCAGTGCTATAGCGGGATCGAATGAGCAGTTCTTC.